The entry below gives a single TCR beta chain sequence along with its context. Generated by immunoSEQ multiplex PCR, the TCRdb table keeps only in-frame clones and is missing some. Of 85,000 to 100,000 clones listed, 95% are singletons. These data belong to a study of technical replicates of blood from a handful of donors. Germline V lookup: CDR1 LNHDA, CDR2 SQIVND (reference sequence). The V gene end was trimmed by 5 bases and the J gene end by 7 bases; junction bases not matched to a gene: 3. The CDR3 length is 13 residues. Material for sequencing was T cells isolated from PBMCs. This receptor was obtained from a human donor in good health. The chain recombines TRBV19 with TRBJ2-5; the match to TRBD1 covers 11 bases. DNA for the CDR3: TGTGCCAGTAGTCCAGGGACAGGGGGGACCCAGTACTTC. This translates into CASSPGTGGTQYF. Together with reference TRBV19 and TRBJ2-5, the CDR3 gives the full variable domain: DGGITQSPKYLFRKEGQNVTLSCEQNLNHDAMYWYRQDPGQGLRLIYYSQIVNDFQKGDIAEGYSVSREKKESFPLTVTSAQKNPTAFYLCASSPGTGGTQYFGPGTRLLVL.